This entry features one T cell receptor (beta chain) sequence. Its target is not known. The data belong to a study of T cells after yellow fever vaccination. Study findings and constraints: Among all clonotypes, a small share was observed in both CD4 and CD8 compartments.

CDR3 length: 20 residues. CDR1 and CDR2 (germline): SGHTA, FQGTGA. The V gene end was trimmed by 4 bases and the J gene end by 0 bases; junction bases not matched to a gene: 17. Each CDR3 protein is one row after TCRdb ran MiXCR on the 5' RACE reads. The sample carries roughly 150,000 distinct CDR3 sequences, roughly 8% recorded once. This specimen consisted of CD4+ T cells sorted from PBMCs, obtained 5 days after the yellow fever booster vaccination. The V call is TRBV7-3, the J call TRBJ2-1, with 8 bases identical to TRBD2. The receptor was isolated from a man aged 25-45 years who received the YFV17D yellow fever vaccine. CDR3 amino acids: CASSYLAGPPGASSYNEQFF. In nucleotides, the CDR3 is TGTGCCAGCAGCTACCTAGCGGGCCCCCCGGGAGCGAGCTCCTACAATGAGCAGTTCTTC.